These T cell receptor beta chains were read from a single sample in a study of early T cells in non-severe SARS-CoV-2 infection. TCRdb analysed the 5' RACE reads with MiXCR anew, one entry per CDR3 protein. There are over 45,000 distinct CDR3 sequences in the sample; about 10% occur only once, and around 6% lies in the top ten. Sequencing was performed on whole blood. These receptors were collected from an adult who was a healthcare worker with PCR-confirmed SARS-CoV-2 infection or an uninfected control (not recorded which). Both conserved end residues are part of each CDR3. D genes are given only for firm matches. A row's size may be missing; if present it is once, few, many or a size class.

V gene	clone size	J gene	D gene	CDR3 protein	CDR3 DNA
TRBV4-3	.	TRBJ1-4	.	CASSQDQEGDREKLFF	TGCGCCAGCAGCCAAGATCAGGAGGGGGACCGTGAAAAACTGTTTTTT
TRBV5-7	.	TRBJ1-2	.	CASSRTGWVYGYTF	TGTGCCAGCAGCCGGACGGGTTGGGTCTATGGCTACACCTTC
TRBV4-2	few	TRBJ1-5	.	CASSRMGDSNQPQHF	TGTGCCAGCAGCCGGATGGGGGATAGCAATCAGCCCCAGCATTTT
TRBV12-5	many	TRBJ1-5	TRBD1	CASGWDRGQPQHF	TGTGCTAGTGGTTGGGACAGGGGCCAGCCCCAGCATTTT
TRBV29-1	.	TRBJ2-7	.	CSVEIYSGGREQYF	TGCAGCGTTGAAATTTACTCTGGGGGGAGGGAGCAGTACTTC
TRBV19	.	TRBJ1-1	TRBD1	CASSIRWDRGPFENTEAFF	TGTGCCAGTAGTATCCGGTGGGACAGGGGTCCATTTGAGAACACTGAAGCTTTCTTT
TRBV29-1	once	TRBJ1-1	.	CSVETTGNTEAFF	TGCAGCGTCGAAACTACAGGGAACACTGAAGCTTTCTTT
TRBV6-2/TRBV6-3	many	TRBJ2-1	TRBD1	CASSYGVGDRTANEQFF	TGTGCCAGCAGTTACGGGGTTGGGGACAGAACTGCAAATGAGCAGTTCTTC
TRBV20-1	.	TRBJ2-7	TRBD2	CSANSPGLAGHYEQYF	TGCAGTGCTAATTCCCCGGGACTAGCGGGACACTACGAGCAGTACTTC
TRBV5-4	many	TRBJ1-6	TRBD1	CASSLDRGQSPLHF	TGTGCCAGCAGCTTAGACAGGGGGCAGTCACCCCTCCACTTT
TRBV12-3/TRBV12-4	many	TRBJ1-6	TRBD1	CASSRDRGSPLHF	TGTGCCAGCAGCCGCGACAGGGGTTCACCCCTCCACTTT
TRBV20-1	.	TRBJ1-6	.	CSASGGSSYNSPLHF	TGCAGTGCTAGCGGAGGGAGCTCCTATAATTCACCCCTCCACTTT
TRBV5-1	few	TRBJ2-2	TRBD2	CASSPRTSDTGELFF	TGCGCCAGCAGCCCCCGGACTAGCGACACCGGGGAGCTGTTTTTT
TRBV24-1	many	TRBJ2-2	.	CATSTDSANTGELFF	TGTGCCACCAGTACTGACAGTGCGAACACCGGGGAGCTGTTTTTT
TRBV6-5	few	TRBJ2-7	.	CASSYGAGNSYEQYF	TGTGCCAGCAGTTACGGGGCAGGGAACTCCTACGAGCAGTACTTC